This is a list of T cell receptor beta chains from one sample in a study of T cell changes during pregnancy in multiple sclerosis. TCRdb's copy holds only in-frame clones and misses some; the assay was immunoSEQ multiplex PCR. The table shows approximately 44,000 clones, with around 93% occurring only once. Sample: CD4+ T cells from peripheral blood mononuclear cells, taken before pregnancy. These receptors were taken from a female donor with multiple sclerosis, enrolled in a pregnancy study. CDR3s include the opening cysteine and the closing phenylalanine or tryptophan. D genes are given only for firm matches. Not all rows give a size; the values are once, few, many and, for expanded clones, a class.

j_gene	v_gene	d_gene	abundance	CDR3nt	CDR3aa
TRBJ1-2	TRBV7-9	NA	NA	TGTGCCAGCAGACCCCCCGGGGGGGACGTCTATGGCTACACCTTC	CASRPPGGDVYGYTF
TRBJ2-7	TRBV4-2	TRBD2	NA	TGTGCCAGCAGCCAAGGGGGACTAGCGGGTCTCGTAAGCTCCTACGAGCAGTACTTC	CASSQGGLAGLVSSYEQYF
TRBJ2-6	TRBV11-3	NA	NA	TGTGCCAGCAGCTTAGCTCTCTGGGCCAACGTCCTGACTTTC	CASSLALWANVLTF
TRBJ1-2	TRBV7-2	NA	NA	TGTGCCAGCAGCTTTTCACCTACAGGGAACTATGGCTACACCTTC	CASSFSPTGNYGYTF
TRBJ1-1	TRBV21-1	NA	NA	TGTGCCAGCAGCAAAGCATTAAGGGACAGGGGGACTGAAGCTTTCTTT	CASSKALRDRGTEAFF
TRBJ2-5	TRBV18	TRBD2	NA	TGTGCCAGCTCCCTAGCGGGGGCGGGCGAGACCCAGTACTTC	CASSLAGAGETQYF
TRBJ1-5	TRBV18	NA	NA	TGTGCCAGCTCACCATTTAGAGTTCATATCGATCAGCCCCAGCATTTT	CASSPFRVHIDQPQHF
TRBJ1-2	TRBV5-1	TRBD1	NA	TGCGCCAGCAGCCAGGGCGGGACAGGGACTCCTAACTATGGCTACACCTTC	CASSQGGTGTPNYGYTF
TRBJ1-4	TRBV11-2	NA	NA	TGTGCCAGCAGCTTAGTGCTCGGGACACCTAATGAAAAACTGTTTTTT	CASSLVLGTPNEKLFF
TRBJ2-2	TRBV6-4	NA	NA	TGTGCCAGCAGTGACGGAGTCAGGGGGAACACCGGGGAGCTGTTTTTT	CASSDGVRGNTGELFF
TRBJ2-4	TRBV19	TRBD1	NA	TGTGCCAGTAGTATAGGAACGGGACAGGGGGGGCGGGACATTCAGTACTTC	CASSIGTGQGGRDIQYF
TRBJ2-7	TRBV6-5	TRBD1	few	TGTGCCAGCAGTTACCGGACAGGGGGGTTGGGGCAGTACTTC	CASSYRTGGLGQYF
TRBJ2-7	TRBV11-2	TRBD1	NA	TGTGCCAGCAGCTTAGGGGGGACAGAACAGTACTTC	CASSLGGTEQYF
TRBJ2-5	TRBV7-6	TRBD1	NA	TGTGCCAGCAGCCGAGAACTTACAGGGGGCAGGGAGACCCAGTACTTC	CASSRELTGGRETQYF
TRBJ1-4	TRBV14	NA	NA	TGTGCCAGCAGCCTCGATGTAACTCGTTCACGGGAAAAACTGTTTTTT	CASSLDVTRSREKLFF
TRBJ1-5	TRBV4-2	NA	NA	TGTGCCAGCAGCCAAGTCGACGGGGGTACTGGAGAGCCCCAGCATTTT	CASSQVDGGTGEPQHF
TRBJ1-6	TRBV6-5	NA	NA	TGTGCCAGCAGGATATCGGGGGGCCCGGATTCACCCCTCCACTTT	CASRISGGPDSPLHF
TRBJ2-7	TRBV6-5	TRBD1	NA	TGTGCCAGCAGTTTCACGGGACAGGGGGTTTGGGAGCAGTACTTC	CASSFTGQGVWEQYF
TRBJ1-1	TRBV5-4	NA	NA	TGTGCCAGCAGCTTGCGGGGATCGGGAGCTTTCTTT	CASSLRGSGAFF
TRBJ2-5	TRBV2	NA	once	TGTGCCAGCAGTGAACGGAGAAAAGAGACCCAGTACTTC	CASSERRKETQYF
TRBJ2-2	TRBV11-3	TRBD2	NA	TGTGCCAGCAGCCCGGGACTAGCGATCACCGGGGAGCTGTTTTTT	CASSPGLAITGELFF
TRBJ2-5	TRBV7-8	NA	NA	TGTGCCAGCAGCTCTAGGGTAGGGGGTCAAGAGACCCAGTACTTC	CASSSRVGGQETQYF
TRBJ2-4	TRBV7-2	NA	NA	TGTGCCAGCAGTGGAGGAGGGTCCAAAAACATTCAGTACTTC	CASSGGGSKNIQYF
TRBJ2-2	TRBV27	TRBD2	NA	TGTGCCAGCAGTTTGGGCGGGGGTGCAACCGGGGAGCTGTTTTTT	CASSLGGGATGELFF
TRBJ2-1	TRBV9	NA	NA	TGTGCCAGCAGCGTAGGAGGGGGGGACAGGAGGTCGGTCTACAATGAGCAGTTCTTC	CASSVGGGDRRSVYNEQFF
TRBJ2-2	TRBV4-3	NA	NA	TGCGCCAGCAGCCAAAGGCCCGCGCCGGGCACCGGGGAGCTGTTTTTT	CASSQRPAPGTGELFF